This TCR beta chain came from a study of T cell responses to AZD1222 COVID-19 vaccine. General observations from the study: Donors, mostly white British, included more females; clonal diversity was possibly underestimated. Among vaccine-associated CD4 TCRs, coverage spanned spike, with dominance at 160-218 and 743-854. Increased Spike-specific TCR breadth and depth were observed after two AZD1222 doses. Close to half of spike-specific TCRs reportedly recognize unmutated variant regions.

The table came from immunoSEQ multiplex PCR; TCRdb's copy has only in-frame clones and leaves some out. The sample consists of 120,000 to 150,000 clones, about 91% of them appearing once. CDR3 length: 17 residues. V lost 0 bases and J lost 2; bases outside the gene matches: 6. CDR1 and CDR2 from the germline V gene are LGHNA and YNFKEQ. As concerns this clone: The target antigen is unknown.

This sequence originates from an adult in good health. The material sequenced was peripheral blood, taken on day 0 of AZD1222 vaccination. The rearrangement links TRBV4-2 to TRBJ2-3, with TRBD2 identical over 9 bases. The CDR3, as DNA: TGTGCCAGCAGCCAAGATTCCCTAGCGGGGTCCACAGATACGCAGTATTTT. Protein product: CASSQDSLAGSTDTQYF.